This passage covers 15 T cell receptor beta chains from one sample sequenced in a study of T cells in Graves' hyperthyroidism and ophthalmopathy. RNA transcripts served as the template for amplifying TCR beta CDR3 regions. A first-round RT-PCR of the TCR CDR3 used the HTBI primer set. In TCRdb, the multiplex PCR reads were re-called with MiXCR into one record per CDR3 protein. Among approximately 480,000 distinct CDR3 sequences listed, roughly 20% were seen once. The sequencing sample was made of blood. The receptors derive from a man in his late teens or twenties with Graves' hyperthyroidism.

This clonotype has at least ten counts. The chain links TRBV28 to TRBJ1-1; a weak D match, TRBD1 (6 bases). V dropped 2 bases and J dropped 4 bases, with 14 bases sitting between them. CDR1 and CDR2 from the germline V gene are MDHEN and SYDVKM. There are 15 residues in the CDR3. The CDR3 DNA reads TGTGCCAGCAGTTTAATAGAGGGAGGGGGCACTGAAGCTTTCTTT. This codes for CASSLIEGGGTEAFF.

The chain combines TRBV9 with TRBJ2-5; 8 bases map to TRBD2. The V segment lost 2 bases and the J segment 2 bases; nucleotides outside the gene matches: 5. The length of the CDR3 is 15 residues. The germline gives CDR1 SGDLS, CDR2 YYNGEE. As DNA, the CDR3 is TGTGCCAGCAGCGTGGGAGCGGGGGTACAAGAGACCCAGTACTTC. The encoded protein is CASSVGAGVQETQYF.

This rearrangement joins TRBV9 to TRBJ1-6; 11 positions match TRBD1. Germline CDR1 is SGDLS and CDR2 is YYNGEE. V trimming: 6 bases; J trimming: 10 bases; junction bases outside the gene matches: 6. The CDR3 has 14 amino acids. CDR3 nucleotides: TGTGCCAGCACCCCGGGGACAGGGGGGTCACCCCTCCACTTT. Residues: CASTPGTGGSPLHF. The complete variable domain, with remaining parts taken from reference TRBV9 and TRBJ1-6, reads DSGVTQTPKHLITATGQRVTLRCSPRSGDLSVYWYQQSLDQGLQFLIQYYNGEERAKGNILERFSAQQFPDLHSELNLSSLELGDSALYFCASTPGTGGSPLHFGNGTRLTVT.

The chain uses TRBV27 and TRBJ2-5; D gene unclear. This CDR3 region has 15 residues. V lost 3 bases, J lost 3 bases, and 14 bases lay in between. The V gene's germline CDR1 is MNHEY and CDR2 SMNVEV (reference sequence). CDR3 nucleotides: TGTGCCAGCAGTTTGAACCGTGGGGTAGAAGAGACCCAGTACTTC. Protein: CASSLNRGVEETQYF.

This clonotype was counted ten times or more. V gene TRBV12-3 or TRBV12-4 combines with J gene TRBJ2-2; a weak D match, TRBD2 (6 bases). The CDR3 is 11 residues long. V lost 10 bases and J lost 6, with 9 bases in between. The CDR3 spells CATGGPGELFF. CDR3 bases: TGTGCCACCGGGGGACCCGGGGAGCTGTTTTTT.

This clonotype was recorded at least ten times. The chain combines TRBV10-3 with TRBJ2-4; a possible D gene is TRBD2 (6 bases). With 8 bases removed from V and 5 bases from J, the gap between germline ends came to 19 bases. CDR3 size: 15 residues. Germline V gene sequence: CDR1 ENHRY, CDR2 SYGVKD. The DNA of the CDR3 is TGTGCCATCGGGACGGCGGGACTGGGGGAAAACATTCAGTACTTC. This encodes CAIGTAGLGENIQYF.

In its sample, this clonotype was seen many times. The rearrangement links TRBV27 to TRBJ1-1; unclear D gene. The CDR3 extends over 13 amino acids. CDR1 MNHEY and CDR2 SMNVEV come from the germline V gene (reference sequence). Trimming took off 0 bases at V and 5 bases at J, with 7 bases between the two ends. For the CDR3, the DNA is TGTGCCAGCAGTTTATCGGTCAGGACTGAAGCTTTCTTT. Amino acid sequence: CASSLSVRTEAFF.

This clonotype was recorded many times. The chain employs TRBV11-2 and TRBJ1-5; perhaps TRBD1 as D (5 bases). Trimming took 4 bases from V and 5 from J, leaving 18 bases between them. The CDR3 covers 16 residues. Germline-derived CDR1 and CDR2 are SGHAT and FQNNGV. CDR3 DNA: TGTGCCAGCAGCTCAAGTGGGGGGGAGGGATATCAGCCCCAGCATTTT. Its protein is CASSSSGGEGYQPQHF.

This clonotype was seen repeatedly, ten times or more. CDR3 sequence reads: CASSYFEGYEQYF. DNA of the CDR3: TGTGCCAGCAGTTATTTCGAGGGCTACGAGCAGTACTTC. The gene calls are TRBV6-5 and TRBJ2-7; D is possibly TRBD2 (5 bases). V was cut by 3 bases and J by 3 bases, with 9 bases left in between. Germline values: CDR1 MNHEY, CDR2 SVGAGI. There are 13 residues in the CDR3.

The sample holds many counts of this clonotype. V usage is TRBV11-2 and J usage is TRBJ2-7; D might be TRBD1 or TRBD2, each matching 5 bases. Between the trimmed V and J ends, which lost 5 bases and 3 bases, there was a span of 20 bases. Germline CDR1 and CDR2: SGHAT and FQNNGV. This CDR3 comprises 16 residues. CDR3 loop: CASSPLPRGAVYEQYF. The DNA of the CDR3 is TGTGCCAGCAGCCCTCTCCCCCGAGGGGCCGTCTACGAGCAGTACTTC.

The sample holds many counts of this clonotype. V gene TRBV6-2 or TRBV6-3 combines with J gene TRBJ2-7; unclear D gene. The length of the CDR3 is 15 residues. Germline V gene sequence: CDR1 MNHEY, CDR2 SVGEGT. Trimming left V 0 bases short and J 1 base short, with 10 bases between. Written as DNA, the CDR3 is TGTGCCAGCAGTTACTCGCCCTTTCGGTCCTACGAGCAGTACTTC. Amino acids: CASSYSPFRSYEQYF.

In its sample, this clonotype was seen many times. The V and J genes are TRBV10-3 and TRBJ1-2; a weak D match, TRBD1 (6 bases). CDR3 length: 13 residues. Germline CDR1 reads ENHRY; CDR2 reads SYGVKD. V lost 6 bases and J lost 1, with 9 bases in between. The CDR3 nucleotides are TGTGCCATCAGCATGGACAGTAACTATGGCTACACCTTC. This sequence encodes CAISMDSNYGYTF.

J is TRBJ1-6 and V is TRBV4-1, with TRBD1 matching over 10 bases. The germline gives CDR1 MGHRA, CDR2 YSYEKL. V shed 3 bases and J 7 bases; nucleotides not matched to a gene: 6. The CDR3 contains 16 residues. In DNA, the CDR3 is TGCGCCAGCAGCCATCCGGGACAGGGGTTAAATTCACCCCTCCACTTT. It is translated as CASSHPGQGLNSPLHF.

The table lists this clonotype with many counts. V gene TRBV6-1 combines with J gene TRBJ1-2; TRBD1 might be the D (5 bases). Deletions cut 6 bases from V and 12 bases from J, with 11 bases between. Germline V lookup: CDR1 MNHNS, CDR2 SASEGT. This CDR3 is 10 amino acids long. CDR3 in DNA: TGTGCCAGCAGAGGCAGGGAGGACACCTTC. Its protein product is CASRGREDTF.

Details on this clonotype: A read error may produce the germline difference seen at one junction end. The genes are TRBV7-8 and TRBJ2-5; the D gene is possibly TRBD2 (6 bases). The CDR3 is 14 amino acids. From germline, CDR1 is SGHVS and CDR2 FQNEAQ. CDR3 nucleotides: TGTGCCAGCACCTTATGGCGGGGCGGAGAGACCCAGTACTTC. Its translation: CASTLWRGGETQYF. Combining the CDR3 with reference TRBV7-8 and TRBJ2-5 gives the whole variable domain GAGVSQSPRYKVAKRGQDVALRCDPISGHVSLFWYQQALGQGPEFLTYFQNEAQLDKSGLPSDRFFAERPEGSVSTLKIQRTQQEDSAVYLCASTLWRGGETQYFGPGTRLLVL.